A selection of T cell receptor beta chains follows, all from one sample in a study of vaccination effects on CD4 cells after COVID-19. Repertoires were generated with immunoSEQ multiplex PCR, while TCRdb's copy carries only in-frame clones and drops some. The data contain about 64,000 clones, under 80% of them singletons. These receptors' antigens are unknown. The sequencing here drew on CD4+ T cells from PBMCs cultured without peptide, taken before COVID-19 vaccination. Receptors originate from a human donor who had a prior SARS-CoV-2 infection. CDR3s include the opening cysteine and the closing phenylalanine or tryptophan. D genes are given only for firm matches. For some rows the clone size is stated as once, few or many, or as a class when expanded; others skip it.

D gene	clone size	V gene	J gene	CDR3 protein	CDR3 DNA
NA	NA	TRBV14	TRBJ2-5	CASRDSGSGKTQYF	TGTGCCAGCAGGGATTCGGGGAGTGGGAAGACCCAGTACTTC
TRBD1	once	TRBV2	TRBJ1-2	CASTPGQGNYGYTF	TGTGCCAGCACTCCGGGACAGGGAAACTATGGCTACACCTTC
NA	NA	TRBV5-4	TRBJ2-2	CASSMGQDTGELFF	TGTGCCAGCAGCATGGGACAAGACACCGGGGAGCTGTTTTTT
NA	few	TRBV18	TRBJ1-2	CASSETAGTPTNYGYTF	TGTGCCAGCTCAGAAACCGCCGGGACACCTACTAACTATGGCTACACCTTC
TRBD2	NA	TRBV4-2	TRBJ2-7	CASSQAGGRAYEQYF	TGTGCCAGCAGCCAAGCTGGCGGGAGGGCCTACGAGCAGTACTTC
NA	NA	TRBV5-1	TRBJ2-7	CASSPTGLRSYEQYF	TGCGCCAGCAGCCCCACCGGACTGCGCTCCTACGAGCAGTACTTC
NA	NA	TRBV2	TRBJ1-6	CASRPVRDLYNSPLHF	TGTGCCAGCAGACCCGTGAGGGACTTATATAATTCACCCCTCCACTTT
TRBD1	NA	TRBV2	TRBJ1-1	CARLRDRNTEAFF	TGTGCCAGGTTGAGGGACAGGAACACTGAAGCTTTCTTT
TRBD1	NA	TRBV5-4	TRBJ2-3	CASSPGGTSTDTQYF	TGTGCCAGCAGCCCAGGGGGTACTAGCACAGATACGCAGTATTTT
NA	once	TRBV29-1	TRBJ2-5	CSAGTYAETQYF	TGCAGCGCCGGGACCTACGCAGAGACCCAGTACTTC
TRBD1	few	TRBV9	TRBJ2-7	CASSADRVSYEQYF	TGTGCCAGCAGCGCAGACAGGGTAAGCTACGAGCAGTACTTC
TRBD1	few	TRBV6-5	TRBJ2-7	CASRTGGSYEQYF	TGTGCCAGCAGGACAGGGGGGTCATACGAGCAGTACTTC
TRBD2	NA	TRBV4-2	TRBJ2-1	CASSQGRASGGADEQFF	TGTGCCAGCAGCCAAGGGCGCGCTAGCGGGGGGGCAGATGAGCAGTTCTTC
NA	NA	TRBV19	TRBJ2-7	CASSIVGPAGTTRSYEQYF	TGTGCCAGTAGTATAGTTGGGCCAGCGGGCACTACGCGCTCCTACGAGCAGTACTTC
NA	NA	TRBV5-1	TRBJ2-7	CASSLASTDDSYEQYF	TGCGCCAGCAGCTTGGCGTCGACAGACGACTCCTACGAGCAGTACTTC
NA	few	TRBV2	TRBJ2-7	CASSEGVKGTHF	TGTGCCAGCAGTGAAGGAGTAAAGGGGACACACTTC
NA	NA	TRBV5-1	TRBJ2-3	CASSFLSGDTQYF	TGCGCCAGCAGCTTTTTATCGGGGGATACGCAGTATTTT
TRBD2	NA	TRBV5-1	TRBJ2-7	CASSPTSGRLEQYF	TGCGCCAGCAGCCCCACTAGCGGGAGGCTCGAGCAGTACTTC
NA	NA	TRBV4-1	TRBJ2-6	CASSQVQDTPGANVLTF	TGCGCCAGCAGCCAAGTTCAGGACACACCTGGGGCCAACGTCCTGACTTTC
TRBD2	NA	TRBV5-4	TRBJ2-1	CASSPRGGSTAGNNEQFF	TGTGCCAGCAGCCCCCGGGGGGGCTCAACGGCGGGCAACAATGAGCAGTTCTTC
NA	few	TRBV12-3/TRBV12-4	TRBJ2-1	CASSSTSHNEQFF	TGTGCCAGCAGCTCAACTAGTCACAATGAGCAGTTCTTC
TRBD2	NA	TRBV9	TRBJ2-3	CASSVAGGSGGTDTQYF	TGTGCCAGCAGCGTAGCCGGGGGGAGCGGGGGCACAGATACGCAGTATTTT
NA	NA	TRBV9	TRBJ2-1	CASSAGGGWDRDNEQFF	TGTGCCAGCAGCGCAGGGGGAGGTTGGGACAGAGACAATGAGCAGTTCTTC
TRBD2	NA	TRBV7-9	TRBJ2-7	CASSFGWAGRGVSPEQYF	TGTGCCAGCAGCTTTGGGTGGGCGGGACGGGGGGTTTCCCCCGAGCAGTACTTC
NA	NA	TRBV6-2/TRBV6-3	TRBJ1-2	CASSPRTGDGYTF	TGTGCCAGCAGTCCGAGGACGGGGGATGGCTACACCTTC
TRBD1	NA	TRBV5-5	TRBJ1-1	CASSFFRGTGASTEAFF	TGTGCCAGCAGCTTTTTCCGGGGGACAGGGGCCTCGACTGAAGCTTTCTTT